A single sample gave rise to the 26 T cell receptor beta chains below, sequenced in a study of blood T cells in healthy people across ages. It was with a sample-barcoded 5' primer and a J-beta primer mix that a second PCR of about 6 to 12 cycles was run. TCRdb processed the 5' RACE reads anew with MiXCR; each CDR3 protein has one entry. The sample contains hundreds of thousands of distinct CDR3 sequences, 25% to 30% of which appear only once. What was sequenced was blood. Source of these receptors: a woman aged 80 or older in good health.

This clonotype has at least ten counts. The J gene is TRBJ2-5, the V gene TRBV6-6; TRBD2 matches at 9 bases. The CDR3 covers 15 residues. V shed 5 bases and J 2 bases; nucleotides not matched to a gene: 6. In germline, CDR1 is MNHNY, CDR2 SVGAGI (reference sequence). The chain's CDR3 is CASSPRLAEQETQYF. The CDR3 DNA reads as TGTGCCAGCAGTCCCCGACTAGCGGAGCAAGAGACCCAGTACTTC.

Ten or more counts support this clonotype. CDR3: CSARAGSADTQYF. The DNA of the CDR3 is TGCAGTGCTAGGGCAGGGAGCGCAGATACGCAGTATTTT. This chain joins TRBV20-1 and TRBJ2-3; D may correspond to TRBD1 or TRBD2 (5 bases each). The CDR3 contains 13 residues. Trimming took off 3 bases at V and 4 bases at J, with 11 bases between the two ends. Germline loops: CDR1 DFQATT, CDR2 SNEGSKA (reference sequence).

This clonotype appeared a few times. This chain links TRBV12-3 or TRBV12-4 with TRBJ2-7; perhaps TRBD2 as D (7 bases). V was pared by 6 bases and J by 3 bases, with 18 bases between. This CDR3 is 15 amino acids long. The CDR3, as DNA: TGTGCCAGCAGCTGGGGGGGGGCAGTAAACTACGAGCAGTACTTC. It translates to CASSWGGAVNYEQYF.

This clonotype has a count of ten or more. The genes are TRBV7-9 and TRBJ1-4; 8 positions match TRBD1. V gave up 5 bases and J gave up 8 bases; unmatched junction bases: 16. Per the germline V gene, CDR1 is SEHNR and CDR2 is FQNEAQ (reference sequence). CDR3 length equals 17 residues. Written as DNA, the CDR3 is TGTGCCAGCAGCCTCGGGGACAGGTCCCCCCGTTGGGAAAAACTGTTTTTT. Protein: CASSLGDRSPRWEKLFF.

The sample holds a few counts of this clonotype. This chain links TRBV4-1 with TRBJ2-1; 12 bases line up with TRBD2. The CDR3 sequence is 19 residues long. Germline CDR1 is MGHRA and CDR2 is YSYEKL. V lost 1 base, J lost 2 bases, and 9 bases stayed unmatched. CDR3 in DNA: TGCGCCAGCAGCCAAGTAACTAGCGGGGGGCAAGGTGCCTACAATGAGCAGTTCTTC. Its protein product is CASSQVTSGGQGAYNEQFF.

This clonotype has a handful of counts. The junction departs from the called germline gene at one end, perhaps through a read error. This chain links TRBV25-1 with TRBJ2-1, with 11 nucleotides matching TRBD1. The CDR3 runs to 17 residues. In germline, CDR1 is MGHDK, CDR2 SYGVNS. The CDR3 sequence is CAGSDHHPGQGDNEQFF. CDR3 sequence (DNA): TGTGCCGGCAGTGACCATCACCCGGGACAGGGGGACAATGAGCAGTTCTTC.

The V gene is TRBV10-1, the J gene TRBJ2-7, with 7 bases identical to TRBD2. The CDR3 has 13 residues. CDR1 and CDR2 from the germline V gene are WNHNN and SYGVQD (reference sequence). The ends lost 9 bases at V and 7 bases at J; junction bases unmatched: 12. In nucleotides, the CDR3 is TGCGCCAGGTTAAGCGGGACGAGATGGGAGCAGTACTTC. Translation gives CARLSGTRWEQYF.

V usage is TRBV5-1 and J usage is TRBJ1-5, with D maybe TRBD1 (6 bases). Trimming cost V 5 bases and J 3 bases, with 15 bases left between them. Germline CDR1 and CDR2: SGHRS and YFSETQ. This CDR3 contains 15 residues. The CDR3 coding sequence is TGCGCCAGCAGTAGGTGGGCAGGGGACAATCAGCCCCAGCATTTT. Its translation: CASSRWAGDNQPQHF.

This clonotype was seen repeatedly, ten times or more. The chain is built from TRBV3-1 and TRBJ2-5, with 8 bases fitting TRBD1. Looked up from germline, CDR1 is LGHDT and CDR2 is YNNKEL (reference sequence). The CDR3 extends over 15 amino acids. With 4 bases clipped from V and 5 bases from J, the junction kept 9 bases outside the gene matches. CDR3 amino acids: CASSPRQGRMETQYF. CDR3 nucleotides: TGTGCCAGCAGCCCGCGACAGGGGAGGATGGAGACCCAGTACTTC.

This chain joins TRBV7-2 and TRBJ1-1, with D tentatively TRBD1 (5 bases). Germline V lookup: CDR1 SGHTA, CDR2 FQGNSA. The CDR3 extends over 16 amino acids. V was trimmed by 7 bases and J by 4 bases, leaving 22 bases between them. As DNA, the CDR3 is TGTGCCAGCACCCCCGGGGTTTCCTTGAGGGGCACTGAAGCTTTCTTT. Translation gives CASTPGVSLRGTEAFF.

Details on this clonotype: A read error may be the cause here, since a much bigger clone is one base away. The genes are TRBV5-1 and TRBJ2-7, with D possibly being TRBD2 (6 bases). The CDR3 is made up of 14 amino acids. Trimming removed 5 bases from V and 7 bases from J, with 19 bases in between. Germline-derived CDR1 and CDR2 are SGHRS and YFSETQ. CDR3 residues: CASSTPGLYNEQYF. In nucleotides, the CDR3 is TGCGCCAGCAGTACTCCGGGACTGTACAATGAGCAGTACTTC.

Worth noting for this clonotype: A much more abundant neighbour one base away suggests this may be a read error. V is TRBV29-1 and J is TRBJ2-5; 7 bases agree with TRBD1. This CDR3 is 14 amino acids long. Germline assignment: CDR1 SQVTM and CDR2 ANQGSEA. V shed 4 bases, J shed 11 bases, and the junction held 16 bases outside the gene matches. The CDR3 protein is CSVVMRQVTRGQYF. As DNA, the CDR3 is TGCAGCGTTGTGATGAGACAGGTAACCAGGGGGCAGTACTTC.

The rearrangement joins TRBV7-2 to TRBJ2-3; D is undetermined. Germline V CDR1 and CDR2: SGHTA, FQGNSA. V was trimmed by 3 bases and J by 3 bases, leaving 13 bases between them. The CDR3 loop spans 15 amino acids. CDR3 sequence (DNA): TGTGCCAGCAGCTTTGTCGGTGTTACTACAGATACGCAGTATTTT. Translating it yields CASSFVGVTTDTQYF. The complete variable domain, with remaining parts taken from reference TRBV7-2 and TRBJ2-3, reads GAGVSQSPSNKVTEKGKDVELRCDPISGHTALYWYRQSLGQGLEFLIYFQGNSAPDKSGLPSDRFSAERTGGSVSTLTIQRTQQEDSAVYLCASSFVGVTTDTQYFGPGTRLTVL.

Points on this clonotype: A much larger clone differs from this one at a single base, so this may be a read error. CDR3 region: CAWSSGAYEQYF. DNA for the CDR3: TGTGCCTGGAGTTCGGGGGCCTACGAGCAGTACTTC. The chain joins TRBV30 to TRBJ2-7; the D gene is possibly TRBD2 (6 bases). The CDR3 totals 12 residues. Trimming removed 2 bases from V and 2 bases from J, with 7 bases in between. The germline CDR1 and CDR2 sequences are GTSNPN and SVGIG (reference sequence). The variable domain in full, with the rest retrieved from reference TRBV30 and TRBJ2-7, is SQTIHQWPATLVQPVGSPLSLECTVEGTSNPNLYWYRQAAGRGLQLLFYSVGIGQISSEVPQNLSASRPQDRQFILSSKKLLLSDSGFYLCAWSSGAYEQYFGPGTRLTVT.

The V call is TRBV10-3, the J call TRBJ2-5, with D perhaps TRBD2 (6 bases). The DNA end is more similar to TRBJ2-7, so the J call may be wrong. The CDR3 runs 15 residues. CDR1 is ENHRY and CDR2 is SYGVKD in the germline V gene. CDR3 sequence reads: CAITEGGGVRYEQYF. CDR3 DNA: TGTGCCATCACCGAAGGAGGAGGGGTTCGATACGAGCAGTACTTC.

This clonotype was observed at least ten times. The chain links TRBV7-9 to TRBJ1-2; no firm D call. Germline CDR1 reads SEHNR; CDR2 reads FQNEAQ (reference sequence). The CDR3 consists of 13 residues. V lost 5 bases to trimming and J lost 6 bases, with 13 bases between them. As DNA, the CDR3 is TGTGCCAGCAGCCCTGGAAAGGTTGATGGCTACACCTTC. Residues: CASSPGKVDGYTF.

This clonotype was found many times. This chain links TRBV5-6 with TRBJ1-2, with D uncertain. CDR1 is SGHDT and CDR2 is YYEEEE in the germline V gene. Trimming cost V 4 bases and J 8 bases, with 15 bases left between them. This CDR3 has 13 amino acids. The CDR3 loop is CASSPRTYPGYTF. As DNA, the CDR3 is TGTGCCAGCAGCCCCAGGACCTACCCAGGCTACACCTTC.

The rearrangement joins TRBV28 to TRBJ1-6; possible D gene TRBD1, 5 bases. Trimming cost V 4 bases and J 7 bases, with 17 bases left between them. Per the germline V gene, CDR1 is MDHEN and CDR2 is SYDVKM. The CDR3 totals 16 residues. CDR3 amino acids: CASSSPSPGTNSPLHF. The CDR3 DNA sequence: TGTGCCAGCAGTTCCCCCTCCCCAGGGACCAATTCACCCCTCCACTTT.

This chain joins TRBV9 and TRBJ1-2; tentative D call: TRBD1 (6 bases). CDR1 and CDR2 (germline): SGDLS, YYNGEE. Trimming removed 4 bases at V and 0 bases at J, with 13 bases between. The CDR3 is 15 residues long. The CDR3 nucleotides read TGTGCCAGCAGCTCTCCGGACAGATCTAACTATGGCTACACCTTC. Residues: CASSSPDRSNYGYTF.

This clonotype was observed many times. The genes are TRBV4-3 and TRBJ1-2, with 8 bases fitting TRBD1. This CDR3 has 17 residues. The trim removed 1 base at V and 6 bases at J, leaving 13 bases unmatched. Germline V gene lookup returns CDR1 LGHNA and CDR2 YSLEER. The CDR3 DNA reads as TGCGCCAGCAGCCAAGCCCCCCCGGGGACAGGAAACGATGGCTACACCTTC. Its protein is CASSQAPPGTGNDGYTF.

This clonotype was counted many times. The chain links TRBV9 to TRBJ2-1; TRBD2 aligns across 10 bases. The CDR3 is made up of 16 amino acids. The J segment lost 3 bases and the V segment lost 4 bases, leaving 7 bases of the junction unmatched. Germline V gene data show CDR1 as SGDLS and CDR2 as YYNGEE. CDR3 nucleotides: TGTGCCAGCAGCCCTAGCGGGGGCACAAACTACAATGAGCAGTTCTTC. Translated: CASSPSGGTNYNEQFF.

This clonotype was seen many times. The J gene is TRBJ2-5, the V gene TRBV5-6; unclear D gene. Per the germline V gene, CDR1 is SGHDT and CDR2 is YYEEEE. With 0 bases removed from V and 2 bases from J, the gap between germline ends came to 11 bases. The CDR3 length is 15 residues. The CDR3 here is CASSLGLRNQETQYF. The CDR3 DNA reads as TGTGCCAGCAGCTTGGGCCTGCGGAATCAAGAGACCCAGTACTTC. Full variable domain (remainder filled in from reference TRBV5-6 and TRBJ2-5): DAGVTQSPTHLIKTRGQQVTLRCSPKSGHDTVSWYQQALGQGPQFIFQYYEEEERQRGNFPDRFSGHQFPNYSSELNVNALLLGDSALYLCASSLGLRNQETQYFGPGTRLLVL.

At least ten counts were recorded for this clonotype. The CDR3, as DNA: TGTGCCAGCAGCTCCCGATCGGAAAGAGAGACCCAGTACTTC. Its translation is CASSSRSERETQYF. This chain joins TRBV11-1 and TRBJ2-5; no clear D gene. CDR3 length: 14 residues. Germline CDR1 is SGHAT and CDR2 is FQDESV (reference sequence). V dropped 4 bases and J dropped 4 bases, with 13 bases sitting between them.

Regarding this clonotype: A much bigger clone sits one base away, suggesting this may be a read error. V usage is TRBV28 and J usage is TRBJ2-7; tentatively, D is TRBD1 (8 bases). This CDR3 spans 15 amino acids. With 4 bases removed from V and 2 bases from J, the gap between germline ends came to 15 bases. From germline, CDR1 is MDHEN and CDR2 SYDVKM. CDR3 DNA: TGTGCCAGCAGTTCGGGGGGACAGGCTCCCTACGAGCAGTACTTC. This gives the protein CASSSGGQAPYEQYF.

Comments on this clonotype: This may stem from a read error, because a much larger clone lies one nucleotide away. The chain has TRBV20-1 and TRBJ1-1; 9 bases match TRBD1. V shed 5 bases and J 6 bases; nucleotides not matched to a gene: 7. The CDR3 is 13 amino acids. Looked up from germline, CDR1 is DFQATT and CDR2 is SNEGSKA (reference sequence). The CDR3 loop reads CSARLQGAAEAFF. The CDR3 DNA follows: TGCAGTGCTCGTTTACAGGGGGCGGCTGAAGCTTTCTTT.

This clonotype was recorded many times. The chain is built from TRBV6-1 and TRBJ2-5; D is unclear. There are 12 residues in the CDR3. V lost 2 bases to trimming and J lost 5 bases, with 6 bases between them. Germline lookup yields CDR1 MNHNS and CDR2 SASEGT. CDR3 region: CASSEYSETQYF. The CDR3 region has the DNA TGTGCCAGCAGTGAATACTCGGAGACCCAGTACTTC.